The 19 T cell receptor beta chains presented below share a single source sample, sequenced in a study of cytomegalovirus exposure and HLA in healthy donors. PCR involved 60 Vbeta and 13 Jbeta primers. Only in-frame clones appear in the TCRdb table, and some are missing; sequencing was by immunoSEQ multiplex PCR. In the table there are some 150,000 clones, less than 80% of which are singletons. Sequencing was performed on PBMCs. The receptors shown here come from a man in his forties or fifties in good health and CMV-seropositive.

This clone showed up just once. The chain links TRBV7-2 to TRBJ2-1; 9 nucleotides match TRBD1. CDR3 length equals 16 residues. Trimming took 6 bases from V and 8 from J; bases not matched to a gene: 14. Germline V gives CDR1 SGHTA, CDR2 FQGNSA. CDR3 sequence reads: CASRAPTGQGFHEQFF. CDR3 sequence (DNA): TGTGCCAGCAGGGCCCCCACGGGACAGGGTTTCCATGAGCAGTTCTTC.

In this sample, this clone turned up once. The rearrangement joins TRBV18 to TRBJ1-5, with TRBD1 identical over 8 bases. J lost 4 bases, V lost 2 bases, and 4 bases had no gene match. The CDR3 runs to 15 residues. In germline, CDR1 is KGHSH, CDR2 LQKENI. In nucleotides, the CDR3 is TGTGCCAGCTCACCAAGGGGACAGGATAATCAGCCCCAGCATTTT. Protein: CASSPRGQDNQPQHF.

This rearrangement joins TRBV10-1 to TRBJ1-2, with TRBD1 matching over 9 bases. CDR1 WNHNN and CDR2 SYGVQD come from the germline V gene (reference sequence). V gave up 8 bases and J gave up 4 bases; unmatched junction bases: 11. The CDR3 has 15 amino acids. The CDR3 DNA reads TGCGCCAGCGCTGACTCGGACAGGGGAAGCTATGGCTACACCTTC. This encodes CASADSDRGSYGYTF.

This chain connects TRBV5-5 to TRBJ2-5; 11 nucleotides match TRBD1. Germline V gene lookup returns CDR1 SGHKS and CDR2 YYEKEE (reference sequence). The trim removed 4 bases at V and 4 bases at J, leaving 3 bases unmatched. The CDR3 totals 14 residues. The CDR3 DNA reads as TGTGCCAGCAGCATGGGACAGGGGGGAGAGACCCAGTACTTC. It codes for CASSMGQGGETQYF.

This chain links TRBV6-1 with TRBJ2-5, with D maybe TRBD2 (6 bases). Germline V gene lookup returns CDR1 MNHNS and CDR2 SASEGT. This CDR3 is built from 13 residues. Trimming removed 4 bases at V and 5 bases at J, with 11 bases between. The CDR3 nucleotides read TGTGCCAGCAGTGGGAGCGGGTTGGAGACCCAGTACTTC. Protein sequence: CASSGSGLETQYF.

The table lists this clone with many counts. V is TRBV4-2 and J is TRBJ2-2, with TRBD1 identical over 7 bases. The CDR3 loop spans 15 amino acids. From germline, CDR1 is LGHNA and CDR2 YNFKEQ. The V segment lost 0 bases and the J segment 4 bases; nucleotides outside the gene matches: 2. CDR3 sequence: CASSQEGTVTGELFF. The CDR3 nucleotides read TGTGCCAGCAGCCAAGAAGGGACAGTCACCGGGGAGCTGTTTTTT.

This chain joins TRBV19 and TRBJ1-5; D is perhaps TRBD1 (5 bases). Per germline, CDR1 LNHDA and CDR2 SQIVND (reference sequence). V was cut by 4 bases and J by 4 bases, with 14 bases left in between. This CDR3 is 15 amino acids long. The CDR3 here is CASSKTASRNQPQHF. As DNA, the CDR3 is TGTGCCAGTAGTAAGACAGCCAGCCGGAATCAGCCCCAGCATTTT.

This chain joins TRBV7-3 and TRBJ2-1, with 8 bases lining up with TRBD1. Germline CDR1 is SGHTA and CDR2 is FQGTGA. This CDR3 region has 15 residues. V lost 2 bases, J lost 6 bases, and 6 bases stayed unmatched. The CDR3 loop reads CASSLDQGALNEQFF. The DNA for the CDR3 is TGTGCCAGCAGCTTAGATCAGGGGGCCCTCAATGAGCAGTTCTTC.

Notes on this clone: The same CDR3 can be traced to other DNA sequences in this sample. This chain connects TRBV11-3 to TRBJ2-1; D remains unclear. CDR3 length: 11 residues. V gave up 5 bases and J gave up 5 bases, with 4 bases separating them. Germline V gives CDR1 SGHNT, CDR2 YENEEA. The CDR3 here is CASSPDNEQFF. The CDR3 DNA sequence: TGTGCCAGCAGCCCCGACAATGAGCAGTTCTTC.

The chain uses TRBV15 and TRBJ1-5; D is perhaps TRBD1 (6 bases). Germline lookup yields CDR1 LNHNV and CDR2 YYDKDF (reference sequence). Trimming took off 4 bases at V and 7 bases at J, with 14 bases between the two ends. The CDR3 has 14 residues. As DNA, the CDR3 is TGTGCCACCAGCACCATGAGGGGGATGCAGCCCCAGCATTTT. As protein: CATSTMRGMQPQHF.

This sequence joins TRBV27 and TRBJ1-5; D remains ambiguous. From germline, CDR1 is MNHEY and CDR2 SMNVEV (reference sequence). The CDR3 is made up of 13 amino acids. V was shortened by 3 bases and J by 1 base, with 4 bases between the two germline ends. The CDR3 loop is CASSLGSNQPQHF. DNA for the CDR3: TGTGCCAGCAGTTTGGGCAGCAATCAGCCCCAGCATTTT.

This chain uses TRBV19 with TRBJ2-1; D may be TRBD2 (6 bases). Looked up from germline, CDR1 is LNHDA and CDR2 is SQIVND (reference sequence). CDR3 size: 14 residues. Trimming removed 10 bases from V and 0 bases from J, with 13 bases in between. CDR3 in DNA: TGTGCCACTCGACTGGAGGGCTCCTACAATGAGCAGTTCTTC. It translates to CATRLEGSYNEQFF.

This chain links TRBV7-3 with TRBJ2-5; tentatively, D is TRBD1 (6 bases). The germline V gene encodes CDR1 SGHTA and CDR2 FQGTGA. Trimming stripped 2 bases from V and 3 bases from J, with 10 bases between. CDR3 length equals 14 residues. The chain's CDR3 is CASSLLAGEETQYF. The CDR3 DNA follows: TGTGCCAGCAGCTTATTGGCAGGGGAAGAGACCCAGTACTTC. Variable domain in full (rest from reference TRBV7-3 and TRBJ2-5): GAGVSQTPSNKVTEKGKYVELRCDPISGHTALYWYRQSLGQGPEFLIYFQGTGAADDSGLPNDRFFAVRPEGSVSTLKIQRTERGDSAVYLCASSLLAGEETQYFGPGTRLLVL.

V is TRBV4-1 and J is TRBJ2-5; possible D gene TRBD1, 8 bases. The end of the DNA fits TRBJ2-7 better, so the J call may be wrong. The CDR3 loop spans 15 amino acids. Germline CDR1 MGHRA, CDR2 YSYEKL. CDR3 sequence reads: CASSRQGRGTDEQYF. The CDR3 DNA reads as TGCGCCAGCAGCCGACAGGGGCGGGGGACAGACGAGCAGTACTTC.

The CDR3 here is CASSLLGLAGGWETQYF. The DNA for the CDR3 is TGTGCCAGCAGCTTACTCGGACTAGCGGGAGGTTGGGAGACCCAGTACTTC. The gene calls are TRBV7-2 and TRBJ2-5; TRBD2 agrees at 14 bases. Germline trimming cut 2 bases from V and 5 bases from J; bases unmatched to any gene: 7. Germline V CDR1 and CDR2: SGHTA, FQGNSA. The CDR3 covers 17 residues.

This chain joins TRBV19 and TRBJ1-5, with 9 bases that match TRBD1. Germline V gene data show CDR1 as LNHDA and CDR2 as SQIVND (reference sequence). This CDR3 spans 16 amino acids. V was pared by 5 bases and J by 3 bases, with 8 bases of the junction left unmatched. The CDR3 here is CASSPGDREYNQPQHF. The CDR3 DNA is TGTGCCAGTAGTCCAGGGGACAGGGAATACAATCAGCCCCAGCATTTT.

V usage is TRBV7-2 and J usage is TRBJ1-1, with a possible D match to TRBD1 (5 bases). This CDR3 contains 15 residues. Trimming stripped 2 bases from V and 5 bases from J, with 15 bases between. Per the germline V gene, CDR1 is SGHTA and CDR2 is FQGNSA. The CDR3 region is CASSLISGEWTEAFF. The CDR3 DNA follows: TGTGCCAGCAGCTTAATTTCGGGGGAGTGGACTGAAGCTTTCTTT.

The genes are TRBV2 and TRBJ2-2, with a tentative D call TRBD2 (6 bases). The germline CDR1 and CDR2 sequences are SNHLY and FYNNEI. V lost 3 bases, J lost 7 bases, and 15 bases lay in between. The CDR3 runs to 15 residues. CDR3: CASSDNGARGGELFF. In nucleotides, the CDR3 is TGTGCCAGCAGTGATAACGGGGCGCGGGGCGGGGAGCTGTTTTTT.

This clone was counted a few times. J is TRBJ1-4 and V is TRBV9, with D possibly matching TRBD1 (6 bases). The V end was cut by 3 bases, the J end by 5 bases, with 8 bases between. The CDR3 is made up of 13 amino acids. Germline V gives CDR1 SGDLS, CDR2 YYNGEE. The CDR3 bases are TGTGCCAGCAGCGGACAGGCAAATGAAAAACTGTTTTTT. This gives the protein CASSGQANEKLFF. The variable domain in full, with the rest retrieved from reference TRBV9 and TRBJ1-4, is DSGVTQTPKHLITATGQRVTLRCSPRSGDLSVYWYQQSLDQGLQFLIQYYNGEERAKGNILERFSAQQFPDLHSELNLSSLELGDSALYFCASSGQANEKLFFGSGTQLSVL.